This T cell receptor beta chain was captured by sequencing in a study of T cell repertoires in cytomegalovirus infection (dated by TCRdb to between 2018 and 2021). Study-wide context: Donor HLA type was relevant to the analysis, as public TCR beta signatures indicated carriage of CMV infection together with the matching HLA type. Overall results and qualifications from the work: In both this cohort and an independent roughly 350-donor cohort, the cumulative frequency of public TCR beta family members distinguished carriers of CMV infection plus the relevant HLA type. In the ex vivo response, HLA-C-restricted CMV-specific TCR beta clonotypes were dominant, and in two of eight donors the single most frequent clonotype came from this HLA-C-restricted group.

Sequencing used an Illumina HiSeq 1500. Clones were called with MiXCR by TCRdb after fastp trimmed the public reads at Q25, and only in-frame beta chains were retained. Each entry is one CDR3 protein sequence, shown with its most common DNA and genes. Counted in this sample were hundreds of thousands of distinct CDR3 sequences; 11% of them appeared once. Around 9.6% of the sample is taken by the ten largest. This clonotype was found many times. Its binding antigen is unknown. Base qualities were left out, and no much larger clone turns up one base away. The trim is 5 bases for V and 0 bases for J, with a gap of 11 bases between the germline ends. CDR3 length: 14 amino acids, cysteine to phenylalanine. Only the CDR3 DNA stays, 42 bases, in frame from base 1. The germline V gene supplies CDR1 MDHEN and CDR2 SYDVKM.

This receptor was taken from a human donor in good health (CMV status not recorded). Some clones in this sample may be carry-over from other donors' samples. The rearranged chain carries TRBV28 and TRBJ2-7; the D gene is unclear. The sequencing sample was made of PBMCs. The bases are TGTGCCAGCAGTACAGTAGTGAGCTCCTACGAGCAGTACTTC. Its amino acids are CASSTVVSSYEQYF.